This T cell receptor (beta chain) was identified during a study of human T cells and chemical hapten exposure. Overall study findings and caveats: With DPC sensitization, TCRs exceeding 1 in 1000 frequency showed no change.

Trimming removed 4 bases at V and 5 bases at J, with 5 bases between. This CDR3 contains 11 residues. Germline values: CDR1 MNHNY, CDR2 SVGAGI (reference sequence). Via MiXCR, TCRdb re-called the RACE reads, giving one row per CDR3 protein. The sample lists tens of thousands of distinct CDR3 sequences; around 11% were seen once. This clonotype was seen a few times. The antigen remains undetermined. As to time point: pre-sensitization, week 0. Described treatment: therapeutic diphenylcyclopropenone sensitization with weekly scalp DPC. The chain couples TRBV6-6 to TRBJ2-5; D is unclear. The sequencing used whole blood, collected in connection with sensitization to the hapten diphenylcyclopropenone (DPC). The receptor was isolated from a woman between 25 and 40 years old with alopecia areata. Some clones in this sample may be carry-over from other donors' samples. The CDR3 reads CASSFGETQYF. CDR3 sequence (DNA): TGTGCCAGCAGTTTCGGCGAGACCCAGTACTTC.